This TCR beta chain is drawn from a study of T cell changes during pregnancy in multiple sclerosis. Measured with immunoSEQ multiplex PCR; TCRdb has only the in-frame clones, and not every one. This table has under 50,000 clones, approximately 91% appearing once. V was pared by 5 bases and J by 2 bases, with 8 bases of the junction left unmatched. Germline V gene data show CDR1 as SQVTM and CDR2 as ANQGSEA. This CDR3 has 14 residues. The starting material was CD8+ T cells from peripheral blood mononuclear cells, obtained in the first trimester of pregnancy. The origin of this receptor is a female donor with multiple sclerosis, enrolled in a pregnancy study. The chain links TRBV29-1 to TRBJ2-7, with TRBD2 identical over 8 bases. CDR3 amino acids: CSVSAGGDPYEQYF. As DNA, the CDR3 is TGCAGCGTTAGTGCGGGGGGCGACCCCTACGAGCAGTACTTC.